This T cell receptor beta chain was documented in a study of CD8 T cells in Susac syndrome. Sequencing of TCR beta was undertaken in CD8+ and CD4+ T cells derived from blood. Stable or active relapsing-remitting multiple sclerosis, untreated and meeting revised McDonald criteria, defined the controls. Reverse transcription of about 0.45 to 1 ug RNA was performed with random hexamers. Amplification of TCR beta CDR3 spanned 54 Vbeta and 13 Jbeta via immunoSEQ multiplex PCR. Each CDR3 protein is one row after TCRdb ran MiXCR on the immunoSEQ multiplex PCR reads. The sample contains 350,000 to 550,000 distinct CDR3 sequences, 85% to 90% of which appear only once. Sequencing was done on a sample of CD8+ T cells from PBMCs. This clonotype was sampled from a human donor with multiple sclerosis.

CDR3 loop: CASSLAPGGLTYGYTF. Here the CDR3 DNA reads TGTGCCAGCAGCTTAGCCCCTGGAGGGCTGACCTATGGCTACACCTTC. J is TRBJ1-2 and V is TRBV7-9, with unresolved D. V was trimmed by 0 bases and J by 4 bases, leaving 15 bases between them. CDR1 and CDR2 from the germline V gene are SEHNR and FQNEAQ (reference sequence). There are 16 residues in the CDR3.